This TCR beta chain was retrieved from a study of blood T cell repertoires in COVID-19. Study summary: Some COVID-19 samples were acute and others convalescent; all came from the United States, Italy and Spain. PBMCs, B-cell-depleted T cells, or T cells provided the cDNA or gDNA that made up the material.

V lost 2 bases and J 1 base, leaving 3 bases between the germline ends. CDR3 length equals 12 residues. Germline V lookup: CDR1 SGHRS, CDR2 YFSETQ. Assignments of participants to cohorts depended upon their own reported clinical history. Original handling: Scientists estimated how many nucleated cells there were by amplifying reference gene primers. The table came from immunoSEQ multiplex PCR; TCRdb's copy has only in-frame clones and leaves some out. From that table come the V and J calls and clone size; the DNA was used to work out D and trimming. The sample carries more than 300,000 clones, 85% to 95% recorded once.

The TCR originated in a woman aged 25-40 years who had been exposed to COVID-19. The sequenced material came from PBMCs or T cells enriched from blood (not recorded which). The rearrangement joins TRBV5-1 to TRBJ1-1; no definite D call. CDR3 sequence (DNA): TGCGCCAGCAGCTTCAAGAACACTGAAGCTTTCTTT. Translating gives CASSFKNTEAFF. The complete variable domain, with remaining parts taken from reference TRBV5-1 and TRBJ1-1, reads KAGVTQTPRYLIKTRGQQVTLSCSPISGHRSVSWYQQTPGQGLQFLFEYFSETQRNKGNFPGRFSGRQFSNSRSEMNVSTLELGDSALYLCASSFKNTEAFFGQGTRLTVV.